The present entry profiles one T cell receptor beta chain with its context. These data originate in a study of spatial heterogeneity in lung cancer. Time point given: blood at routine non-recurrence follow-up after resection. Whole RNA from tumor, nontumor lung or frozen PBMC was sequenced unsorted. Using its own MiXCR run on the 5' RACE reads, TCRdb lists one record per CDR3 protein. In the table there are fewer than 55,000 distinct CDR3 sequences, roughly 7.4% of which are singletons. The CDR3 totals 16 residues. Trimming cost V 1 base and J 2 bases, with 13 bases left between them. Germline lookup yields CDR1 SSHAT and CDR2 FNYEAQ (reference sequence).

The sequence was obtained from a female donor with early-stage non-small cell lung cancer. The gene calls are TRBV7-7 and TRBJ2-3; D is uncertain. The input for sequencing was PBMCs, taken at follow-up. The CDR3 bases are TGTGCCAGCAGCTTAGGGCCAGCAGGTCCCACAGATACGCAGTATTTT. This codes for CASSLGPAGPTDTQYF.